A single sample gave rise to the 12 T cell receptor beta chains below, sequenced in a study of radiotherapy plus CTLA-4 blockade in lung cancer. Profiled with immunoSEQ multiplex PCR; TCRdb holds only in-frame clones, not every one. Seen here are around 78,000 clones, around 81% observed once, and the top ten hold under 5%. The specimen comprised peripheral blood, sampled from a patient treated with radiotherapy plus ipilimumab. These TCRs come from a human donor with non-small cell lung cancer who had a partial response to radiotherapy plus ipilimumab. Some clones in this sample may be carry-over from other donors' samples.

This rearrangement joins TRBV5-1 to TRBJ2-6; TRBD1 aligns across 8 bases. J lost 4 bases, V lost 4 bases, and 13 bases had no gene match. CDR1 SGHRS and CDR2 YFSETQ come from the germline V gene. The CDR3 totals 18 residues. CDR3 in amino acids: CASSPLQGAPNGANVLTF. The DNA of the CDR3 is TGCGCCAGCAGCCCGCTGCAGGGGGCCCCTAACGGGGCCAACGTCCTGACTTTC.

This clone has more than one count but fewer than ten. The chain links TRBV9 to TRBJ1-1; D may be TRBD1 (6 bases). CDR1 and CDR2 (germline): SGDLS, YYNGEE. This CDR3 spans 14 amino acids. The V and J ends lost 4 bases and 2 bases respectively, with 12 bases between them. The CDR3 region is CASSLGGGNTEAFF. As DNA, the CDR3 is TGTGCCAGCAGCCTAGGGGGGGGAAACACTGAAGCTTTCTTT. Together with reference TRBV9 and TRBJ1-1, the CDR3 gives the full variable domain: DSGVTQTPKHLITATGQRVTLRCSPRSGDLSVYWYQQSLDQGLQFLIQYYNGEERAKGNILERFSAQQFPDLHSELNLSSLELGDSALYFCASSLGGGNTEAFFGQGTRLTVV.

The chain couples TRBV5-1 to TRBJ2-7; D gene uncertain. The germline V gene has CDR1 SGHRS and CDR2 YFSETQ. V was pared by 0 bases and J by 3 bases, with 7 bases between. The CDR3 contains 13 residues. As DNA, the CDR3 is TGCGCCAGCAGCTTGGTGATTAGCTACGAGCAGTACTTC. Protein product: CASSLVISYEQYF.

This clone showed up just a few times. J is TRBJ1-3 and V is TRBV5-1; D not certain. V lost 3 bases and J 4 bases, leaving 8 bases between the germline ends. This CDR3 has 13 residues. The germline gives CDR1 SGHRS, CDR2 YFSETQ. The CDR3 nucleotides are TGCGCCAGCAGCTCAGGACTCGGAAACACCATATATTTT. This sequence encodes CASSSGLGNTIYF.

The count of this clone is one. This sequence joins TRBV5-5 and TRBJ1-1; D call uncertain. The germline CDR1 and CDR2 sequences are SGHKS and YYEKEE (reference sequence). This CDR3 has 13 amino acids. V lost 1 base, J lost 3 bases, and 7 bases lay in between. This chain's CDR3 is CASSLLADTEAFF. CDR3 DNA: TGTGCCAGCAGCTTGTTGGCAGACACTGAAGCTTTCTTT.

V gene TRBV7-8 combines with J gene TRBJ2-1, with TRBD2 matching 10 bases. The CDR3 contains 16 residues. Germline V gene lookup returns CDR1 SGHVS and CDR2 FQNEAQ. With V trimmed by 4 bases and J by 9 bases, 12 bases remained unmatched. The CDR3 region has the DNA TGTGCCAGCAGCTCCAGTAGCGGGGGGCCCTTGGTTGAGCAGTTCTTC. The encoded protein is CASSSSSGGPLVEQFF.

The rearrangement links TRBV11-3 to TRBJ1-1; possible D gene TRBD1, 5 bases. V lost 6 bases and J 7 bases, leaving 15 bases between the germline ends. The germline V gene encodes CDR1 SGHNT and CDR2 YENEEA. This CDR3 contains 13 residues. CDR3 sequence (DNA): TGTGCCAGCAGGGGGGGACCGGGATATGAAGCTTTCTTT. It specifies CASRGGPGYEAFF.

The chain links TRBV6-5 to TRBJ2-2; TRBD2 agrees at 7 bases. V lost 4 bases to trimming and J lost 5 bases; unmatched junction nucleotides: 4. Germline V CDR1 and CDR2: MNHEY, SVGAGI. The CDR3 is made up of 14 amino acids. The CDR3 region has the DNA TGTGCCAGCAGTTCGGGGGGTTGGACCGGGGAGCTGTTTTTT. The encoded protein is CASSSGGWTGELFF.

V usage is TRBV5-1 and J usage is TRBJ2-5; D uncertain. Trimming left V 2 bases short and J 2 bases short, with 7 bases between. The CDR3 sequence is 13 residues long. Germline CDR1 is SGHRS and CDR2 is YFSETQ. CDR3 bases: TGCGCCAGCAGCTTCTCACTACAAGAGACCCAGTACTTC. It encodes CASSFSLQETQYF.

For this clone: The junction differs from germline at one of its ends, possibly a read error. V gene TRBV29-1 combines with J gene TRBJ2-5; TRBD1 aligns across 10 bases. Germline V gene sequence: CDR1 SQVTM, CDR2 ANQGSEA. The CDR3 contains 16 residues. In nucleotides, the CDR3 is TGCAGCGTCGAAGGGTCGGGGACAGGGGCCCGGGGGACCCAGTACTTC. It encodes CSVEGSGTGARGTQYF.

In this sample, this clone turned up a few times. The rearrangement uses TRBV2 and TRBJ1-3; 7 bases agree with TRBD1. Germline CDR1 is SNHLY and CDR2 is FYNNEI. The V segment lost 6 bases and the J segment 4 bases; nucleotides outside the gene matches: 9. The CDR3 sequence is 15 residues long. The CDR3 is CASSPPTGRGNTIYF. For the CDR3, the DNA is TGTGCCAGCAGCCCACCGACAGGGAGGGGAAACACCATATATTTT.

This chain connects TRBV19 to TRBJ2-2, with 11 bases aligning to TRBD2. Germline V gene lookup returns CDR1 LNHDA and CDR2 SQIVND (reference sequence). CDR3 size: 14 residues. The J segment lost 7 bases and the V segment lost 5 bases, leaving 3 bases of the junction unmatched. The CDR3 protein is CASSELAGVGELFF. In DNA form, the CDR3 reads TGTGCCAGTAGTGAACTAGCGGGAGTCGGGGAGCTGTTTTTT.